These T cell receptor beta chains were read from a single sample in a study of cytomegalovirus exposure and HLA in healthy donors. Profiled with immunoSEQ multiplex PCR; TCRdb holds only in-frame clones, not every one. The data hold 120,000 to 150,000 clones, with about 91% observed a single time. The sample was PBMCs. These receptors were collected from a man younger than 35 in good health and CMV-seropositive. The CDR3 runs from the conserved cysteine through the conserved F or W. The D gene is left open where the match is weak. The size field is filled for only some rows; it gives once, few, many or a size class.

len: 12; abundance: -; v_gene: TRBV7-9; j_gene: TRBJ1-1; d_gene: -; CDR3aa: CASRGQNTEAFF; CDR3nt: TGTGCCAGCAGGGGCCAGAACACTGAAGCTTTCTTT
len: 15; abundance: -; v_gene: TRBV5-6; j_gene: TRBJ1-5; d_gene: TRBD1; CDR3aa: CASSWSTGGNQPQHF; CDR3nt: TGTGCCAGCAGCTGGTCCACAGGGGGCAATCAGCCCCAGCATTTT
len: 16; abundance: -; v_gene: TRBV9; j_gene: TRBJ1-3; d_gene: -; CDR3aa: CASSSRDLYSGNTIYF; CDR3nt: TGTGCCAGCAGCTCCCGGGATCTGTATTCAGGAAACACCATATATTTT
len: 12; abundance: -; v_gene: TRBV30; j_gene: TRBJ2-1; d_gene: TRBD2; CDR3aa: CAWSGGSGEQFF; CDR3nt: TGTGCCTGGAGTGGCGGGAGTGGTGAGCAGTTCTTC
len: 14; abundance: -; v_gene: TRBV5-4; j_gene: TRBJ2-5; d_gene: -; CDR3aa: CASSLGANQETQYF; CDR3nt: TGTGCCAGCAGCTTGGGAGCCAACCAAGAGACCCAGTACTTC
len: 15; abundance: few; v_gene: TRBV2; j_gene: TRBJ2-1; d_gene: -; CDR3aa: CASSPLERSYNEQFF; CDR3nt: TGTGCCAGCAGTCCTCTAGAACGCTCCTACAATGAGCAGTTCTTC
len: 12; abundance: once; v_gene: TRBV4-1; j_gene: TRBJ2-7; d_gene: -; CDR3aa: CASSHIQGYAHF; CDR3nt: TGCGCCAGCAGCCACATCCAGGGTTATGCCCACTTC
len: 15; abundance: -; v_gene: TRBV7-9; j_gene: TRBJ1-2; d_gene: TRBD1; CDR3aa: CASSLGTGMVYGYTF; CDR3nt: TGTGCCAGCAGCTTAGGGACAGGGATGGTCTATGGCTACACCTTC
len: 16; abundance: -; v_gene: TRBV29-1; j_gene: TRBJ2-2; d_gene: -; CDR3aa: CSVQGTPGRDTGELFF; CDR3nt: TGCAGCGTCCAGGGGACCCCTGGAAGGGACACCGGGGAGCTGTTTTTT
len: 16; abundance: -; v_gene: TRBV7-2; j_gene: TRBJ2-5; d_gene: -; CDR3aa: CASSLVLGGTQETQYF; CDR3nt: TGTGCCAGCAGCTTAGTTCTGGGGGGTACCCAAGAGACCCAGTACTTC
len: 16; abundance: few; v_gene: TRBV7-6; j_gene: TRBJ1-1; d_gene: TRBD1; CDR3aa: CASSLDTGTVSTEAFF; CDR3nt: TGTGCCAGCAGCTTAGACACCGGGACAGTGAGCACTGAAGCTTTCTTT
len: 14; abundance: -; v_gene: TRBV5-1; j_gene: TRBJ2-1; d_gene: -; CDR3aa: CASSLGQSPNEQFF; CDR3nt: TGCGCCAGCAGCTTGGGACAGAGCCCCAATGAGCAGTTCTTC
len: 16; abundance: -; v_gene: TRBV19; j_gene: TRBJ2-5; d_gene: TRBD2; CDR3aa: CASSMTLAGEQETQYF; CDR3nt: TGTGCCAGTAGTATGACACTAGCGGGAGAGCAAGAGACCCAGTACTTC
len: 13; abundance: -; v_gene: TRBV6-7; j_gene: TRBJ2-1; d_gene: -; CDR3aa: CASRRTNSSEQFF; CDR3nt: TGTGCCAGCAGAAGAACCAATAGTAGCGAGCAGTTCTTC
len: 12; abundance: -; v_gene: TRBV7-2; j_gene: TRBJ2-1; d_gene: -; CDR3aa: CAINLEYNEQFF; CDR3nt: TGTGCCATCAACCTGGAGTACAATGAGCAGTTCTTC
len: 16; abundance: -; v_gene: TRBV4-1; j_gene: TRBJ1-5; d_gene: -; CDR3aa: CASSQVGGRSNQPQHF; CDR3nt: TGCGCCAGCAGCCAAGTGGGGGGGCGAAGCAATCAGCCCCAGCATTTT
len: 13; abundance: -; v_gene: TRBV2; j_gene: TRBJ1-2; d_gene: -; CDR3aa: CASSLQGKYGYTF; CDR3nt: TGTGCCAGCAGCTTACAGGGAAAGTATGGCTACACCTTC
len: 14; abundance: -; v_gene: TRBV5-1; j_gene: TRBJ1-5; d_gene: -; CDR3aa: CASSLGRSNQPQHF; CDR3nt: TGCGCCAGCAGCTTGGGGAGGAGTAATCAGCCCCAGCATTTT
len: 12; abundance: -; v_gene: TRBV27; j_gene: TRBJ1-6; d_gene: -; CDR3aa: CASSRGNSPLHF; CDR3nt: TGTGCCAGCAGCCGGGGGAATTCACCCCTCCACTTT
len: 15; abundance: -; v_gene: TRBV14; j_gene: TRBJ1-2; d_gene: TRBD1; CDR3aa: CASSPGQGHIYGYTF; CDR3nt: TGTGCCAGCAGCCCCGGACAGGGGCACATCTATGGCTACACCTTC
len: 16; abundance: -; v_gene: TRBV27; j_gene: TRBJ2-1; d_gene: TRBD2; CDR3aa: CASSLSGTSDYNEQFF; CDR3nt: TGTGCCAGCAGTTTATCGGGTACTAGCGACTACAATGAGCAGTTCTTC
len: 14; abundance: -; v_gene: TRBV7-9; j_gene: TRBJ2-7; d_gene: TRBD1; CDR3aa: CASSPRDRSYEQYF; CDR3nt: TGTGCCAGCAGCCCCCGGGACAGATCCTACGAGCAGTACTTC
len: 13; abundance: -; v_gene: TRBV30; j_gene: TRBJ2-1; d_gene: -; CDR3aa: CAWEGEGQNEQFF; CDR3nt: TGTGCCTGGGAGGGGGAGGGCCAAAATGAGCAGTTCTTC
len: 13; abundance: -; v_gene: TRBV6-1; j_gene: TRBJ1-1; d_gene: -; CDR3aa: CASLDMSNTEAFF; CDR3nt: TGTGCCAGCTTGGACATGTCGAACACTGAAGCTTTCTTT
len: 13; abundance: few; v_gene: TRBV13; j_gene: TRBJ1-3; d_gene: -; CDR3aa: CASSQGSGNTIYF; CDR3nt: TGTGCCAGCAGCCAGGGAAGTGGAAACACCATATATTTT
len: 16; abundance: -; v_gene: TRBV28; j_gene: TRBJ1-2; d_gene: -; CDR3aa: CASSSSSDGGRIGYTF; CDR3nt: TGTGCCAGCAGTTCCTCCTCGGACGGGGGACGTATCGGCTACACCTTC
len: 14; abundance: -; v_gene: TRBV7-2; j_gene: TRBJ2-5; d_gene: -; CDR3aa: CASSLGAGPGTQYF; CDR3nt: TGTGCCAGCAGCTTAGGGGCAGGGCCGGGGACCCAGTACTTC
len: 15; abundance: -; v_gene: TRBV19; j_gene: TRBJ2-5; d_gene: -; CDR3aa: CASSIRGFYQETQYF; CDR3nt: TGTGCCAGTAGTATAAGGGGATTTTACCAAGAGACCCAGTACTTC
len: 15; abundance: -; v_gene: TRBV5-1; j_gene: TRBJ2-1; d_gene: TRBD2; CDR3aa: CASSPSGSDYNEQFF; CDR3nt: TGCGCCAGCAGTCCGAGCGGGAGTGACTACAATGAGCAGTTCTTC
len: 11; abundance: -; v_gene: TRBV6-1; j_gene: TRBJ1-2; d_gene: -; CDR3aa: CASKGGDGYTF; CDR3nt: TGTGCCAGCAAAGGGGGGGATGGCTACACCTTC
len: 15; abundance: -; v_gene: TRBV30; j_gene: TRBJ1-5; d_gene: TRBD1; CDR3aa: CAWSYRDREYQPQHF; CDR3nt: TGTGCCTGGAGTTACCGGGACAGGGAATATCAGCCCCAGCATTTT
len: 15; abundance: -; v_gene: TRBV2; j_gene: TRBJ2-7; d_gene: -; CDR3aa: CASREGGQMSYEQYF; CDR3nt: TGTGCCAGCCGGGAGGGGGGACAGATGTCCTACGAGCAGTACTTC
len: 13; abundance: -; v_gene: TRBV7-8; j_gene: TRBJ1-1; d_gene: -; CDR3aa: CASSQGWGTEAFF; CDR3nt: TGTGCCAGCAGCCAGGGGTGGGGGACTGAAGCTTTCTTT